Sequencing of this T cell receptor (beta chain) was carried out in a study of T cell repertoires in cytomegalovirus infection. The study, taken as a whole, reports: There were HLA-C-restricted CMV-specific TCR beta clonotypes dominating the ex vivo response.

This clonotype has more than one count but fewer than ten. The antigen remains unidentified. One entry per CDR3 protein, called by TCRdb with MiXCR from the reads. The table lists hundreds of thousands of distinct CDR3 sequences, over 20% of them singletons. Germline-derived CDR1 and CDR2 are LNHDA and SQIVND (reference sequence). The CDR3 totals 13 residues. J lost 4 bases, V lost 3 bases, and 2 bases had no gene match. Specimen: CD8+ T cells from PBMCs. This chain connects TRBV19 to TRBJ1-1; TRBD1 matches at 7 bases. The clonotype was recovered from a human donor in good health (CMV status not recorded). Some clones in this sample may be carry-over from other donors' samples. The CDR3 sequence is CASSIGTVTEAFF. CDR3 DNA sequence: TGTGCCAGTAGTATCGGGACAGTCACTGAAGCTTTCTTT.